Listed below are T cell receptor beta chains from one sample, sequenced in a study of a mutant IDH1 vaccine in newly diagnosed glioma. These receptors are not linked to any known antigen. Some clones are missing from TCRdb's copy, which holds only in-frame ones; the method was immunoSEQ multiplex PCR. The sample lists 35,000 or so clones, approximately 80% occurring once. The material sequenced was PBMCs, taken from a glioma patient whose treatment included an IDH1 peptide vaccine. Every receptor here comes from a young man with glioma. CDR3s include the opening cysteine and the closing phenylalanine or tryptophan. D genes are given only for firm matches. Not every row has a clone size; where given, it reads once, few, many or a size class.

>TRBV9|TRBD2|TRBJ2-3|NA
CASSDRGADTQYF
TGTGCCAGCAGCGACCGGGGGGCAGATACGCAGTATTTT
>TRBV5-1|TRBD2|TRBJ2-1|NA
CASSPGLADYNEQFF
TGCGCCAGCAGCCCGGGACTAGCGGACTACAATGAGCAGTTCTTC
>TRBV4-1|NA|TRBJ1-1|NA
CASRPGTSLMGAFF
TGCGCCAGCAGGCCCGGGACTTCTCTAATGGGGGCTTTCTTT
>TRBV5-4|TRBD1|TRBJ1-3|NA
CASSRTGIDTIYF
TGTGCCAGCAGCCGGACAGGGATAGACACCATATATTTT
>TRBV28|NA|TRBJ1-2|NA
CASTPPQGGSILYGYTF
TGTGCCAGCACTCCGCCCCAAGGCGGGTCCATCCTTTATGGCTACACCTTC
>TRBV6-5|TRBD2|TRBJ2-1|once
CASSYSGGSLFF
TGTGCCAGCAGTTACTCAGGCGGGAGCTTGTTCTTC
>TRBV7-2|TRBD2|TRBJ2-7|NA
CASSLALAGGREQYF
TGTGCCAGCAGCTTAGCGCTAGCGGGGGGGCGCGAGCAGTACTTC
>TRBV10-3|NA|TRBJ2-7|NA
CAITKTSQYEQYF
TGTGCCATCACTAAGACTAGTCAGTACGAGCAGTACTTC
>TRBV30|NA|TRBJ1-5|few
CAWSVGNQYQHF
TGTGCCTGGAGTGTAGGGAATCAGTACCAGCATTTT
>TRBV19|TRBD1|TRBJ1-1|NA
CASSPQGGTEAFF
TGTGCCAGTAGTCCGCAGGGGGGCACTGAAGCTTTCTTT
>TRBV9|NA|TRBJ1-1|NA
CASSVGGRNTEAFF
TGTGCCAGCAGCGTAGGCGGCAGGAACACTGAAGCTTTCTTT
>TRBV5-1|TRBD1|TRBJ2-7|NA
CASSSPLDRGEQYF
TGCGCCAGCAGCTCCCCTCTAGACAGGGGCGAGCAGTACTTC
>TRBV27|NA|TRBJ2-3|NA
CASSSSGLTTDTQYF
TGTGCCAGCAGTTCCTCGGGACTTACCACAGATACGCAGTATTTT
>TRBV2|NA|TRBJ1-2|NA
CASSVGGQNYGYTF
TGTGCCAGCAGTGTGGGCGGACAGAACTATGGCTACACCTTC
>TRBV28|NA|TRBJ1-1|few
CASGTLMNTEAFF
TGTGCCAGCGGAACACTTATGAACACTGAAGCTTTCTTT
>TRBV27|NA|TRBJ2-6|NA
CASSLIRAGANVLTF
TGTGCCAGCAGTTTGATCAGGGCTGGGGCCAACGTCCTGACTTTC
>TRBV30|TRBD1|TRBJ1-5|NA
CAWSSEGANNQPQHF
TGTGCCTGGAGTTCAGAGGGGGCAAACAATCAGCCCCAGCATTTT
>TRBV19|NA|TRBJ2-5|NA
CASSIQETPRVSQYF
TGTGCCAGTAGTATCCAGGAAACCCCCAGGGTTTCCCAGTACTTC
>TRBV10-3|NA|TRBJ1-4|NA
CAISEDSNEKLFF
TGTGCCATCAGTGAAGACAGTAATGAAAAACTGTTTTTT
>TRBV7-9|NA|TRBJ1-2|NA
CASSSQVLQNYGYTF
TGTGCCAGCAGCTCCCAGGTATTACAGAACTATGGCTACACCTTC
>TRBV5-6|NA|TRBJ2-3|NA
CASSLAEGRPSDTQYF
TGTGCCAGCAGCTTGGCAGAGGGGCGCCCCAGCGATACGCAGTATTTT
>TRBV5-4|TRBD1|TRBJ1-6|NA
CASSQGQGAVDSPLHF
TGTGCCAGCAGTCAGGGACAGGGGGCGGTTGATTCACCCCTCCACTTT